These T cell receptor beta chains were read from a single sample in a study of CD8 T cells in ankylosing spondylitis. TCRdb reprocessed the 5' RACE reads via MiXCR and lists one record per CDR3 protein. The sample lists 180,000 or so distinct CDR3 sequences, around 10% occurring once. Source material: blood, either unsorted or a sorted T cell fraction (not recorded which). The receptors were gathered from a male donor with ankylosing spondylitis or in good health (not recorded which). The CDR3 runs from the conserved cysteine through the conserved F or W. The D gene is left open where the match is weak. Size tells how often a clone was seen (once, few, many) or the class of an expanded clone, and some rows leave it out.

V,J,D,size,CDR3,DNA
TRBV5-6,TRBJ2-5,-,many,CASAVVGGLQETQYF,TGTGCCAGCGCCGTGGTAGGGGGACTTCAAGAGACCCAGTACTTC
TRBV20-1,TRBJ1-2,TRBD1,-,CSASNRGRSYGYTF,TGCAGTGCTAGCAACAGGGGTAGGAGCTATGGCTACACCTTC
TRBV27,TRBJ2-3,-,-,CASSLQSGPGTDTQYF,TGTGCCAGCAGTTTACAATCAGGGCCAGGAACAGATACGCAGTATTTT
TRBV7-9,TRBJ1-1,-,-,CASSSIVNTEAFF,TGTGCCAGCAGTTCTATCGTAAACACTGAAGCTTTCTTT
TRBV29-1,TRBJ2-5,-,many,CSVDLSSETQYF,TGCAGCGTTGATCTGAGTAGCGAGACCCAGTACTTC
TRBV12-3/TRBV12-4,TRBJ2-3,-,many,CASSRRGSTDTQYF,TGTGCCAGCAGTCGGCGGGGAAGCACAGATACGCAGTATTTT
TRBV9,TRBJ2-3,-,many,CASTEGPSTDTQYF,TGTGCCAGCACAGAGGGACCTAGCACAGATACGCAGTATTTT
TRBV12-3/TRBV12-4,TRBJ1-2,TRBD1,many,CASSTGQGAANYGYTF,TGTGCCAGCAGTACGGGACAGGGGGCAGCTAACTATGGCTACACCTTC
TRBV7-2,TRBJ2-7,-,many,CASSSREGSYEQYF,TGTGCCAGCAGCTCCCGTGAGGGATCCTACGAGCAGTACTTC
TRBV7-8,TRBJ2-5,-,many,CASSPRGGTQETQYF,TGTGCCAGCAGCCCTAGGGGGGGTACTCAAGAGACCCAGTACTTC
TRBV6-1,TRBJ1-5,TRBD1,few,CASSGGTGRGYSNQPQHF,TGTGCCAGCAGTGGAGGGACAGGGCGAGGATATAGCAATCAGCCCCAGCATTTT
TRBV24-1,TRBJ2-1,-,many,CANQSEDLRYGEQFF,TGTGCCAACCAAAGCGAGGACCTTCGGTATGGTGAGCAGTTCTTC
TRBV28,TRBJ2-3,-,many,CASSQPSTDTQYF,TGTGCCAGCAGCCAACCAAGCACAGATACGCAGTATTTT
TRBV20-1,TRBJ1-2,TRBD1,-,CSARSPSTQGDFYGYTF,TGCAGTGCTAGATCACCTAGTACACAGGGGGATTTCTATGGCTACACCTTC
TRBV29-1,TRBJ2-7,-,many,CSVVQTYEQYF,TGCAGCGTTGTCCAAACCTACGAGCAGTACTTC
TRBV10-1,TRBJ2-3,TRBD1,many,CASSESRTGGTDTQYF,TGCGCCAGCAGTGAGTCGAGGACAGGGGGTACAGATACGCAGTATTTT
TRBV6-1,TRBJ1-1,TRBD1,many,CASRRRSGTGHSGEAFF,TGTGCCAGCAGACGCCGGAGTGGGACAGGGCATTCAGGTGAAGCTTTCTTT
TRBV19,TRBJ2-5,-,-,CASNQGRQETQYF,TGTGCCAGTAATCAGGGGAGACAAGAGACCCAGTACTTC
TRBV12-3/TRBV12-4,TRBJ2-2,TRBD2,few,CASGLGGGPGELFF,TGTGCCAGCGGTTTGGGGGGAGGGCCCGGGGAGCTGTTTTTT
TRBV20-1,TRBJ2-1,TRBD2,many,CSATFAGGLSSYNEQFF,TGCAGTGCGACTTTTGCGGGAGGCCTTAGCTCCTACAATGAGCAGTTCTTC
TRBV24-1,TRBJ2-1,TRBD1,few,CATSDHPTGQGFVFYNEQFF,TGTGCCACCAGTGATCACCCGACGGGACAGGGGTTCGTTTTCTACAATGAGCAGTTCTTC
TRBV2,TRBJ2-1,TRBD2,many,CASRASGGPYNEQFF,TGTGCCAGCAGGGCGAGCGGGGGGCCCTACAATGAGCAGTTCTTC
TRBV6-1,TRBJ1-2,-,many,CASSPDSANYGYTF,TGTGCCAGCAGTCCAGACAGCGCCAACTATGGCTACACCTTC
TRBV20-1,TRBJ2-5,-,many,CSARPTAVKETQYF,TGCAGTGCTAGACCCACGGCAGTTAAAGAGACCCAGTACTTC
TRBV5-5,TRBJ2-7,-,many,CASSSYTVEQYF,TGTGCCAGCAGCTCGTATACAGTTGAGCAGTACTTC
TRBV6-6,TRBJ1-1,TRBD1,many,CASSQPGGPEAFF,TGTGCCAGCAGTCAGCCAGGGGGCCCTGAAGCTTTCTTT
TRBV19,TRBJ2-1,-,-,CASSIGGASSYNEQFF,TGTGCCAGTAGTATCGGGGGCGCTAGCTCCTACAATGAGCAGTTCTTC
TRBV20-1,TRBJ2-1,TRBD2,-,CIPTSAGGQGNEQFF,TGCATTCCGACCTCTGCGGGAGGGCAAGGGAATGAGCAGTTCTTC
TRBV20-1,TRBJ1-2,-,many,CSAPNDSSYGYTF,TGCAGTGCCCCGAACGACAGTTCCTATGGCTACACCTTC
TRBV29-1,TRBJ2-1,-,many,CSVAPGEQFF,TGCAGCGTCGCCCCAGGAGAGCAGTTCTTC
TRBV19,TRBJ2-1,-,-,CASSPGSGSYEQFF,TGTGCCAGTAGCCCTGGAAGTGGTTCGTATGAGCAGTTCTTC
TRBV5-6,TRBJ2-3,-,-,CASNLGREAQYF,TGTGCCAGCAACCTGGGCAGGGAGGCGCAGTATTTT
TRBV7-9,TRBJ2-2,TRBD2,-,CASGSGSSHTGELFF,TGTGCCAGCGGCAGCGGGAGTAGTCACACCGGGGAGCTGTTTTTT